This passage covers 27 T cell receptor beta chains from one sample sequenced in a study of T cell responses to AZD1222 COVID-19 vaccine. The method was immunoSEQ multiplex PCR; TCRdb's version includes in-frame clones alone and lacks a portion of them. The sample shows about 140,000 clones, 75% to 90% of them seen only once. The sequenced sample was peripheral blood, obtained 28 days after the second AZD1222 dose. These receptors came from an adult who received the AZD1222 COVID-19 vaccine.

CDR3 protein: CASSYGGSQETQYF. The CDR3, as DNA: TGTGCCAGCAGTTACGGTGGCAGCCAAGAGACCCAGTACTTC. J is TRBJ2-5 and V is TRBV6-2 or TRBV6-3, with D unresolved. Germline lookup yields CDR1 MNHEY and CDR2 SVGEGT. The CDR3 totals 14 residues. Trimming took 2 bases from V and 1 from J, leaving 8 bases between them.

The chain links TRBV7-9 to TRBJ1-2; possible D gene TRBD1, 5 bases. CDR3 length equals 15 residues. Germline CDR1 is SEHNR and CDR2 is FQNEAQ (reference sequence). Trimming stripped 3 bases from V and 3 bases from J, with 14 bases between. CDR3 loop: CASSFSSARDYGYTF. CDR3 in DNA: TGTGCCAGCAGCTTTTCCTCTGCCAGGGACTATGGCTACACCTTC.

The rearrangement uses TRBV13 and TRBJ1-1; D is unresolved. V was trimmed by 4 bases and J by 1 base, leaving 13 bases between them. CDR1 is PRHDT and CDR2 is FYEKMQ in the germline V gene (reference sequence). The CDR3 is made up of 15 amino acids. The CDR3 loop reads CASSSFRVRNTEAFF. For the CDR3, the DNA is TGTGCCAGCAGCTCCTTCCGGGTTCGGAACACTGAAGCTTTCTTT. The whole variable domain, filled in from reference TRBV13 and TRBJ1-1, reads AAGVIQSPRHLIKEKRETATLKCYPIPRHDTVYWYQQGPGQDPQFLISFYEKMQSDKGSIPDRFSAQQFSDYHSELNMSSLELGDSALYFCASSSFRVRNTEAFFGQGTRLTVV.

This clone was recorded a few times. The chain has TRBV28 and TRBJ2-7; 7 nucleotides align to TRBD1. CDR1 and CDR2 (germline): MDHEN, SYDVKM. CDR3 size: 13 residues. V was pared by 5 bases and J by 6 bases, with 7 bases of the junction left unmatched. This CDR3 reads CASSRQGLREQYV. As DNA, the CDR3 is TGTGCCAGCAGTAGACAGGGTCTCCGCGAGCAGTACGTC.

This clone was seen repeatedly, ten times or more. This chain links TRBV18 with TRBJ1-1; TRBD1 is a possible D gene (6 bases). The CDR3 is 15 residues long. Germline V gene sequence: CDR1 KGHSH, CDR2 LQKENI. V was shortened by 6 bases and J by 1 base, with 15 bases between the two germline ends. The CDR3 DNA sequence: TGTGCCAGCTCTCCAGGACAGTCCGAGAACACTGAAGCTTTCTTT. Translating it yields CASSPGQSENTEAFF.

This clone has a single count. For the CDR3, the DNA is TGTGCCAGCAGCCCGCTAGCGGGGGGGCAAGATACGCAGTATTTT. Amino acid sequence: CASSPLAGGQDTQYF. V gene TRBV7-6 combines with J gene TRBJ2-3; 12 positions agree with TRBD2. V was pared by 5 bases and J by 5 bases, with 5 bases of the junction left unmatched. This CDR3 has 15 residues. CDR1 is SGHVS and CDR2 is FNYEAQ in the germline V gene. Variable domain in full (rest from reference TRBV7-6 and TRBJ2-3): GAGVSQSPRYKVTKRGQDVALRCDPISGHVSLYWYRQALGQGPEFLTYFNYEAQQDKSGLPNDRFSAERPEGSISTLTIQRTEQRDSAMYRCASSPLAGGQDTQYFGPGTRLTVL.

The rearrangement links TRBV10-1 to TRBJ2-7; TRBD1 agrees at 7 bases. The V segment lost 2 bases and the J segment 5 bases; nucleotides outside the gene matches: 6. The germline gives CDR1 WNHNN, CDR2 SYGVQD (reference sequence). CDR3 length: 14 amino acids. CDR3 DNA: TGCGCCAGCAGTGAGACGACAGGGTTAGACGAGCAGTACGTC. It is translated as CASSETTGLDEQYV.

V gene TRBV27 combines with J gene TRBJ2-2; 7 bases align to TRBD1. The CDR3 contains 14 residues. V lost 2 bases to trimming and J lost 6 bases; unmatched junction nucleotides: 3. CDR1 is MNHEY and CDR2 is SMNVEV in the germline V gene (reference sequence). CDR3 sequence: CASSLETGPGELFF. The CDR3 DNA is TGTGCCAGCAGTTTAGAGACAGGGCCCGGGGAGCTGTTTTTT.

The rearrangement links TRBV6-6 to TRBJ1-2, with no clear D. Germline V gene lookup returns CDR1 MNHNY and CDR2 SVGAGI (reference sequence). Trimming removed 8 bases from V and 0 bases from J, with 4 bases in between. The CDR3 covers 11 residues. The CDR3 DNA follows: TGTGCCAGCGGGACTAACTATGGCTACACCTTC. Its translation is CASGTNYGYTF.

The rearrangement uses TRBV2 and TRBJ1-3, with 8 bases matching TRBD1. Germline V gene lookup returns CDR1 SNHLY and CDR2 FYNNEI. The J segment lost 7 bases and the V segment lost 10 bases, leaving 9 bases of the junction unmatched. This CDR3 has 13 amino acids. CDR3 loop: CATLWTGTNTIYF. The DNA for the CDR3 is TGTGCCACCCTCTGGACAGGGACGAACACCATATATTTT.

The CDR3 nucleotides are TGTGCCAGCAGTAGATCCTACAATGAGCAGTTCTTC. The encoded protein is CASSRSYNEQFF. The rearrangement uses TRBV6-2 or TRBV6-3 and TRBJ2-1; no definite D call. Germline V CDR1 and CDR2: MNHEY, SVGEGT. The V gene lost 5 bases and the J gene lost 1 base, with 3 bases spanning the gap. This CDR3 has 12 residues.

The genes are TRBV9 and TRBJ1-2; TRBD1 matches 10 bases. The CDR3 has 14 amino acids. V lost 3 bases to trimming and J lost 7 bases; unmatched junction nucleotides: 6. Germline CDR1 and CDR2: SGDLS and YYNGEE. CDR3 loop: CASSGDRGRPGYTF. DNA for the CDR3: TGTGCCAGCAGCGGGGACAGGGGCCGACCTGGCTACACCTTC.

The chain carries TRBV6-5 and TRBJ1-5; 9 positions agree with TRBD1. This CDR3 is 16 amino acids long. The V and J ends lost 4 bases and 0 bases, in that order; junction bases with no gene match: 4. Germline CDR1 and CDR2: MNHEY and SVGAGI. The CDR3 nucleotides are TGTGCCAGCAGTTCGGACAGGGGACATAGCAATCAGCCCCAGCATTTT. Translation gives CASSSDRGHSNQPQHF.

The chain joins TRBV6-1 to TRBJ2-2; unclear D gene. The germline V gene encodes CDR1 MNHNS and CDR2 SASEGT. This CDR3 spans 14 amino acids. V lost 1 base and J lost 4, with 7 bases in between. CDR3 protein: CASSEGRSTGELFF. The CDR3 DNA follows: TGTGCCAGCAGTGAAGGCCGGAGCACCGGGGAGCTGTTTTTT.

This chain joins TRBV3-1 (or the pseudogene TRBV3-2) and TRBJ2-3; no reliable D call. Trimming shortened V by 0 bases and J by 0 bases, and 19 bases separated the two germline ends. The CDR3 is 19 amino acids. CDR1 and CDR2 from the germline V gene are LGHDT and YNNKEL (reference sequence). CDR3 DNA sequence: TGTGCCAGCAGCCAAGATTTGACTGTCTCCGGAATTAGCACAGATACGCAGTATTTT. Translation: CASSQDLTVSGISTDTQYF.

The chain couples TRBV21-1 to TRBJ2-3; the table's D call, TRBD1, was not checked against the DNA. TRBV21-1 counts as a pseudogene. The CDR3 runs 15 residues. Here the CDR3 reads CASSRETGGQDTQYF. The CDR3 DNA sequence: TGTGCCAGCAGCAGAGAGACAGGCGGCCAAGATACGCAGTATTTT.

V gene TRBV5-8 combines with J gene TRBJ1-2, with 7 bases matching TRBD1. The CDR3 has 18 residues. V lost 0 bases, J lost 1 base, and 12 bases stayed unmatched. CDR1 is SGHTS and CDR2 is YDEGEE in the germline V gene. CDR3 protein: CASSLAGWGQTLNYGYTF. CDR3 DNA sequence: TGTGCCAGCAGCTTGGCGGGGTGGGGACAGACTCTTAACTATGGCTACACCTTC.

This chain links TRBV29-1 with TRBJ1-2; maybe TRBD1 (5 bases). The V end was cut by 4 bases, the J end by 3 bases, with 12 bases between. In germline, CDR1 is SQVTM, CDR2 ANQGSEA. The CDR3 covers 13 residues. The CDR3: CSVGMATDYGYTF. As DNA, the CDR3 is TGCAGCGTTGGTATGGCGACAGACTATGGCTACACCTTC.

V is TRBV3-1 (or the pseudogene TRBV3-2) and J is TRBJ1-4; 7 bases line up with TRBD1. This CDR3 contains 14 residues. Trimming cost V 4 bases and J 4 bases; bases outside gene matches: 3. Germline values: CDR1 LGHDT, CDR2 YNNKEL (reference sequence). The CDR3 DNA reads as TGTGCCAGCAGCCCGACAGGGCGTAATGAAAAACTGTTTTTT. Encoded protein: CASSPTGRNEKLFF.

The gene calls are TRBV9 and TRBJ2-1; possible D gene TRBD2, 6 bases. The CDR3 is 15 amino acids. V lost 1 base and J lost 4, with 12 bases in between. Per the germline V gene, CDR1 is SGDLS and CDR2 is YYNGEE. In DNA form, the CDR3 reads TGTGCCAGCAGCGTAACAACGCGGGAATACAATGAGCAGTTCTTC. Its translation is CASSVTTREYNEQFF.

The J gene is TRBJ1-1, the V gene TRBV12-3 or TRBV12-4, with 9 bases matching TRBD1. This CDR3 spans 12 amino acids. Trimming cost V 4 bases and J 8 bases; bases outside gene matches: 2. The CDR3 DNA reads TGTGCCAGCAGTTACAGGGGGCTCGAAGCTTTCTTT. Encoded protein: CASSYRGLEAFF.

CDR3 nucleotides: TGTGCCAGCACCTTTCGGACAGGGGAAAACAATGAGCAGTTCTTC. Translating gives CASTFRTGENNEQFF. The chain has TRBV6-5 and TRBJ2-1; 9 positions agree with TRBD1. Per germline, CDR1 MNHEY and CDR2 SVGAGI. The CDR3 runs to 15 residues. Trimming cost V 7 bases and J 5 bases; bases outside gene matches: 9.

The chain is built from TRBV6-5 and TRBJ1-6, with TRBD1 as a possible D gene (5 bases). The CDR3 loop spans 15 amino acids. In germline, CDR1 is MNHEY, CDR2 SVGAGI. Between the trimmed V and J ends, which lost 6 bases and 4 bases, there was a span of 13 bases. The CDR3 bases are TGTGCCAGCAGCCAAGTCGGGGGATATAATTCACCCCTCCACTTT. As protein: CASSQVGGYNSPLHF.

Only one count was recorded for this clone. The J gene is TRBJ2-2, the V gene TRBV19; TRBD2 matches 8 bases. The CDR3 covers 13 residues. From germline, CDR1 is LNHDA and CDR2 SQIVND (reference sequence). J lost 6 bases, V lost 7 bases, and 4 bases had no gene match. In nucleotides, the CDR3 is TGTGCCAGTAATCCGGGAGGGGCCGGGGAGCTGTTTTTT. Its translation: CASNPGGAGELFF.

The rearrangement links TRBV5-6 to TRBJ2-5; D gene unclear. Germline V gene data show CDR1 as SGHDT and CDR2 as YYEEEE. Trimming stripped 0 bases from V and 5 bases from J, with 17 bases between. CDR3 length: 16 amino acids. The CDR3 here is CASSLGREPTRETQYF. In nucleotides, the CDR3 is TGTGCCAGCAGCTTGGGTAGGGAACCTACCCGGGAGACCCAGTACTTC.

The V call is TRBV10-3, the J call TRBJ2-2; TRBD2 aligns across 7 bases. Trimming removed 8 bases from V and 1 base from J; junction bases left unmatched: 4. CDR1 and CDR2 from the germline V gene are ENHRY and SYGVKD. This CDR3 contains 14 residues. This CDR3 is CAICPSGNTGELFF. In DNA form, the CDR3 reads TGTGCCATCTGCCCTAGCGGGAACACCGGGGAGCTGTTTTTT.

This clone is a singleton in its sample. V is TRBV4-1 and J is TRBJ2-7; 8 nucleotides match TRBD1. CDR1 and CDR2 from the germline V gene are MGHRA and YSYEKL. The V segment lost 3 bases and the J segment 3 bases; nucleotides outside the gene matches: 7. This CDR3 contains 15 residues. CDR3 DNA sequence: TGCGCCAGCAGCCATGTGAGACAGGGGATCTACGAGCAGTACGTC. This sequence encodes CASSHVRQGIYEQYV.